This T cell receptor (beta chain) was identified during a study of cytomegalovirus exposure and HLA in healthy donors. About the study: Per a later analysis, the 666 first-cohort and some 110 validation repertoires shared one platform.

The approximately 120-subject validation cohort, separate from the 666-subject first cohort, included the donors. This CDR3 region has 14 residues. Germline V CDR1 and CDR2: SGHRS, YFSETQ. Trimming left V 0 bases short and J 5 bases short, with 8 bases between. Study-wide results and limits: Subsequent analysis found a tendency for first-cohort TCR clusters to co-occur within the 90 to 150 validation repertoires. Cytomegalovirus status was reportedly diagnosed by the classifier with high sensitivity and specificity.

This table comes from immunoSEQ multiplex PCR, and its TCRdb copy is limited to in-frame clones, with some not included. The table includes approximately 160,000 clones, roughly 89% detected once. On this clone: Its antigen is not known.

The chain links TRBV5-1 to TRBJ2-2, with TRBD1 as a possible D gene (6 bases). Source material: PBMCs. The source of this sequence is a woman aged 18-29 years in good health and CMV-seropositive. As DNA, the CDR3 is TGCGCCAGCAGCTTGGAACAGGGTACCGGGGAGCTGTTTTTT. Protein product: CASSLEQGTGELFF. The complete variable domain, with remaining parts taken from reference TRBV5-1 and TRBJ2-2, reads KAGVTQTPRYLIKTRGQQVTLSCSPISGHRSVSWYQQTPGQGLQFLFEYFSETQRNKGNFPGRFSGRQFSNSRSEMNVSTLELGDSALYLCASSLEQGTGELFFGEGSRLTVL.